This T cell receptor (beta chain) derives from a study of cytomegalovirus exposure and HLA in healthy donors. Study at large: A later analysis reported the 120 validation repertoires used the same platform as the roughly 700 first-cohort repertoires. The study, taken as a whole, reports: In vitro testing confirmed a few CMV-associated chains as specific for CMV antigens. TCR beta chains numbering about 160 were designated cytomegalovirus-associated.

TCRdb's table, derived via immunoSEQ multiplex PCR, lists solely in-frame clones and lacks some. Of over 110,000 clones listed, approximately 84% were seen once; the top ten hold 1.4%. V was trimmed by 3 bases and J by 2 bases, leaving 14 bases between them. This CDR3 has 15 residues. The V gene's germline CDR1 is MNHEY and CDR2 SMNVEV (reference sequence). For this clone: No antigen is known for it.

The donors were part of the validation cohort of 100 to 150 subjects. That cohort was separate from the first cohort, which comprised 500 to 700 subjects. The sequence was obtained from a woman aged 25-40 years in good health and CMV-seronegative. The rearrangement joins TRBV27 to TRBJ2-7, with D maybe TRBD2 (5 bases). Material for sequencing was PBMCs. Written as DNA, the CDR3 is TGTGCCAGCAGTTTTGGGCCCGGGGAAACCTACGAGCAGTACTTC. Translation gives CASSFGPGETYEQYF.